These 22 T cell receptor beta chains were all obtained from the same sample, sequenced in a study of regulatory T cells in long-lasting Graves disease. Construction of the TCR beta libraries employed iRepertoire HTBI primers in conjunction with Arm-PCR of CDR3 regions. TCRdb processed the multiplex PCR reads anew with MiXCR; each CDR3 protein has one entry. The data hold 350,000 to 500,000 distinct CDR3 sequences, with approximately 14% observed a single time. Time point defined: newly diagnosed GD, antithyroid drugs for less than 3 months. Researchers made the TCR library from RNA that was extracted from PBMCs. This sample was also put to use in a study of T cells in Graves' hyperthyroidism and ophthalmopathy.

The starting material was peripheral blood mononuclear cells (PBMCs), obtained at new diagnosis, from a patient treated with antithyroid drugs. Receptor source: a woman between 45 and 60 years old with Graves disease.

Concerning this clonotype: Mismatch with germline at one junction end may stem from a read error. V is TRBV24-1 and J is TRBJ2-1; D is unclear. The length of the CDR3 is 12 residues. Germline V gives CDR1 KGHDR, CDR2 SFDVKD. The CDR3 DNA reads TGTGCCACCAGTGATTTTGGTCTAGTTTGGGTCTTC. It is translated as CATSDFGLVWVF.

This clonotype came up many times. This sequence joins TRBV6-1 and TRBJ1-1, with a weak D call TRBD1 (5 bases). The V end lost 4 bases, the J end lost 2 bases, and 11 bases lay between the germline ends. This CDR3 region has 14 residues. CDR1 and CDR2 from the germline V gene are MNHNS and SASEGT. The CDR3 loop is CASSGAGGNTEAFF. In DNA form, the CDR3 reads TGTGCCAGCAGTGGCGCTGGGGGAAACACTGAAGCTTTCTTT.

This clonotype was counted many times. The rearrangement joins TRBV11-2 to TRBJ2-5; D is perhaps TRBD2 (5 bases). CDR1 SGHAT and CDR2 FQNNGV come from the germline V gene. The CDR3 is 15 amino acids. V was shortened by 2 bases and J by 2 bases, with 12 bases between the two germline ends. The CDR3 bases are TGTGCCAGCAGCTTAATTGAGGGTTGGCAAGAGACCCAGTACTTC. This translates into CASSLIEGWQETQYF.

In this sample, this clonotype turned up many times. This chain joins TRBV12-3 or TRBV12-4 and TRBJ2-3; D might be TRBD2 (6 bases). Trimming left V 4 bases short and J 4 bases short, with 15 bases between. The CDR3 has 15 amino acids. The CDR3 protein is CASSSLGSVPDTQYF. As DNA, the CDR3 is TGTGCCAGCAGTTCCCTCGGGAGTGTCCCAGATACGCAGTATTTT.

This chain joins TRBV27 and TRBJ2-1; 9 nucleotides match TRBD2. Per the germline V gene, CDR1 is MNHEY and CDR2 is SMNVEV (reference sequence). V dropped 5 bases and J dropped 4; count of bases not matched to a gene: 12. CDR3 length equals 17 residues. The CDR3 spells CASSLQYTSGFYNEQFF. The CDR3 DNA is TGTGCCAGCAGTCTTCAATATACTAGCGGGTTTTACAATGAGCAGTTCTTC.

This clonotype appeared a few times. CDR3 nucleotide sequence: TGTGCCAGCAGCCAAGAGGAGAGCGGCTACGAGCAGTACTTC. It encodes CASSQEESGYEQYF. The genes are TRBV4-2 and TRBJ2-7, with a tentative D call TRBD2 (5 bases). The V gene lost 0 bases and the J gene lost 3 bases, with 9 bases spanning the gap. The CDR3 is 14 amino acids. The germline CDR1 and CDR2 sequences are LGHNA and YNFKEQ.

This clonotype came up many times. The CDR3 sequence: CSASRRSKREKLFF. For the CDR3, the DNA is TGCAGTGCTAGTCGACGCTCAAAACGGGAAAAACTGTTTTTT. This rearrangement joins TRBV20-1 to TRBJ1-4; D not resolved. The V gene lost 3 bases and the J gene lost 8 bases, with 16 bases spanning the gap. The germline gives CDR1 DFQATT, CDR2 SNEGSKA (reference sequence). The CDR3 extends over 14 amino acids.

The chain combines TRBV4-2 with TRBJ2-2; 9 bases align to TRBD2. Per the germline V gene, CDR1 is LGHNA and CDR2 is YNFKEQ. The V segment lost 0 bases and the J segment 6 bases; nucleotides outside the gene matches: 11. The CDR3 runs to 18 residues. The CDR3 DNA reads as TGTGCCAGCAGCCAAGAAGCCTTAGCGGGAGCTTTGGCCGGGGAGCTGTTTTTT. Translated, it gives CASSQEALAGALAGELFF.

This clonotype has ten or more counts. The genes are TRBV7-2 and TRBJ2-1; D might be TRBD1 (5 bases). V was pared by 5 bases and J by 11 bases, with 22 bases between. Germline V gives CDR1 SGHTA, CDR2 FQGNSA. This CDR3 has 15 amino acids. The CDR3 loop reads CASSPQDAQGTKQFF. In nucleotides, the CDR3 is TGTGCCAGCAGCCCACAGGACGCTCAGGGTACCAAGCAGTTCTTC.

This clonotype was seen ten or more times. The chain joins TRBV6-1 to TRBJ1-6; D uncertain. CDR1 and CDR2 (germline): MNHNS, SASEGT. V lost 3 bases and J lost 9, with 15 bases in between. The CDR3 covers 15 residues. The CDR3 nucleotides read TGTGCCAGCAGTGAGGGCCGAGGGCATACTTCACCCCTCCACTTT. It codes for CASSEGRGHTSPLHF.

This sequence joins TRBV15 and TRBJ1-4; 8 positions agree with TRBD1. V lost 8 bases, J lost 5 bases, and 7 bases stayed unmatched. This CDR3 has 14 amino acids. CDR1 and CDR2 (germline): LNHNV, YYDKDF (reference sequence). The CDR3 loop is CATRDRRGNEKLFF. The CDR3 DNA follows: TGTGCCACCCGGGACAGGAGGGGGAATGAAAAACTGTTTTTT.

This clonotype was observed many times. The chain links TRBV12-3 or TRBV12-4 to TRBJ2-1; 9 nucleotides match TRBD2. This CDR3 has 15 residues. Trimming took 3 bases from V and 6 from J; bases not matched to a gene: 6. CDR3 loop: CASSFGGRGFNEQFF. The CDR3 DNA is TGTGCCAGCAGTTTTGGCGGGAGGGGTTTCAATGAGCAGTTCTTC.

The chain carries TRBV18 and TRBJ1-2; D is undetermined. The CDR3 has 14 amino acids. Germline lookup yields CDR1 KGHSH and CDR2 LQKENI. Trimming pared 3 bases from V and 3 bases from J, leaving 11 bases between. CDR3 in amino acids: CASSPGGMDYGYTF. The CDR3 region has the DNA TGTGCCAGCTCACCGGGCGGGATGGACTATGGCTACACCTTC.

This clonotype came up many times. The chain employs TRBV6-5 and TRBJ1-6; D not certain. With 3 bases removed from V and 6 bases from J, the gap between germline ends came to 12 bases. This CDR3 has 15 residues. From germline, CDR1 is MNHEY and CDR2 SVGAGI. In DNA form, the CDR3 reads TGTGCCAGCAGTTATAGGGTGGGGAGTAATTCACCCCTCCACTTT. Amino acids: CASSYRVGSNSPLHF.

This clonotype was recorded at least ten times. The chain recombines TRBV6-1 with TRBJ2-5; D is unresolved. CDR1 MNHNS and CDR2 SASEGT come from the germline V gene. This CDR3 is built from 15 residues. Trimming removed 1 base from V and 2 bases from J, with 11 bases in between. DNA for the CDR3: TGTGCCAGCAGTGAAGTAATGACACTGCAAGAGACCCAGTACTTC. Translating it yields CASSEVMTLQETQYF.

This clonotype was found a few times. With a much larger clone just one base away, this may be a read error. The CDR3 nucleotides read TGTGCCACCACTGCTAGGGGTTGGGGCCACTACGGGCAGTACTTC. It encodes CATTARGWGHYGQYF. The V and J genes are TRBV28 and TRBJ2-7, with TRBD1 as a possible D gene (5 bases). Germline lookup yields CDR1 MDHEN and CDR2 SYDVKM. The CDR3 is 15 amino acids.

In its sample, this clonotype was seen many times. The CDR3 protein is CASSMGQGGFRNQYF. The CDR3 coding sequence is TGTGCCAGCAGTATGGGACAGGGAGGCTTTCGTAACCAGTACTTC. The chain is built from TRBV7-9 and TRBJ2-5; TRBD1 matches at 9 bases. This CDR3 contains 15 residues. The germline V gene has CDR1 SEHNR and CDR2 FQNEAQ (reference sequence). V lost 6 bases to trimming and J lost 10 bases; unmatched junction nucleotides: 15.

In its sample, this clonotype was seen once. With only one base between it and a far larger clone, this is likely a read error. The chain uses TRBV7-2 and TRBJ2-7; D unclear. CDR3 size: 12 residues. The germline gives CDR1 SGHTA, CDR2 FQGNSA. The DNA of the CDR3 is TGTGCCAGCAGCTTAACAATCTACGAGCAGAACTTC. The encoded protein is CASSLTIYEQNF. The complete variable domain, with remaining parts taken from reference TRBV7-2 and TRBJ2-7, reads GAGVSQSPSNKVTEKGKDVELRCDPISGHTALYWYRQSLGQGLEFLIYFQGNSAPDKSGLPSDRFSAERTGGSVSTLTIQRTQQEDSAVYLCASSLTIYEQNFGPGTRLTVT.

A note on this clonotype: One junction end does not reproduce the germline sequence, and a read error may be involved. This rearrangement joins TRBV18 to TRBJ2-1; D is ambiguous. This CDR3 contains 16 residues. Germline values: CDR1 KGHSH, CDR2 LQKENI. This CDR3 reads CASPPVVGPTYNEQFF. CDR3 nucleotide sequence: TGTGCCAGCCCACCTGTCGTAGGGCCGACCTACAATGAGCAGTTCTTC. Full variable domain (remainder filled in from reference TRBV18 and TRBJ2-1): NAGVMQNPRHLVRRRGQEARLRCSPMKGHSHVYWYRQLPEEGLKFMVYLQKENIIDESGMPKERFSAEFPKEGPSILRIQQVVRGDSAAYFCASPPVVGPTYNEQFFGPGTRLTVL.

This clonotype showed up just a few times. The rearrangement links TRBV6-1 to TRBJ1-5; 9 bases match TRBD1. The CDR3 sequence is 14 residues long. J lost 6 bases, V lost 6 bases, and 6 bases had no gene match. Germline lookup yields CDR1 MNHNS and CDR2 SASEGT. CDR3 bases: TGTGCCAGCAGCCAAACAGGGGGCCCTCAGCCCCAGCATTTT. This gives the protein CASSQTGGPQPQHF.

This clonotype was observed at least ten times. The CDR3 sequence is CASRLGGGRTMNTEAFF. The DNA for the CDR3 is TGTGCCAGCAGGCTCGGGGGAGGCCGGACTATGAACACTGAAGCTTTCTTT. The rearrangement uses TRBV28 and TRBJ1-1, with a possible D match to TRBD1 (5 bases). Trimming shortened V by 6 bases and J by 0 bases, and 20 bases separated the two germline ends. The CDR3 consists of 17 residues. Germline V CDR1 and CDR2: MDHEN, SYDVKM.

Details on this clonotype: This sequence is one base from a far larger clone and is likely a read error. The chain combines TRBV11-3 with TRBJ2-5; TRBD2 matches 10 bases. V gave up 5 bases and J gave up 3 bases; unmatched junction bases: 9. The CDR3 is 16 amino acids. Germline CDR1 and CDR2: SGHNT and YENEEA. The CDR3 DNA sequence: TGTGCCAGCAGCCAACTAGCGGGATTACCCGAAGAGACCCAGTACTTC. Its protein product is CASSQLAGLPEETQYF.